The 26 T cell receptor beta chains in this list originate from one sample, sequenced in a study of CD8 T cells in ankylosing spondylitis. Points from the study as a whole: Among TCR beta sequences, a motif of roughly 8 highly homologous variants appeared characteristic of ankylosing spondylitis blood.

Each CDR3 protein gets one entry after TCRdb re-called the 5' RACE reads with MiXCR. The table has roughly 440,000 distinct CDR3 sequences, over 15% seen once. Their recognized antigens are unknown. Sequenced input: blood, either unsorted or a sorted T cell fraction (not recorded which). The receptor set was obtained from a male donor with ankylosing spondylitis.

The J gene is TRBJ1-3, the V gene TRBV2; no clear D. Germline assignment: CDR1 SNHLY and CDR2 FYNNEI. This CDR3 region has 15 residues. V was clipped by 3 bases and J by 4 bases, with 13 bases between them. CDR3 protein: CASSENGPPGNTIYF. The CDR3 nucleotides read TGTGCCAGCAGTGAGAACGGACCCCCCGGAAACACCATATATTTT.

This clonotype was recorded at least ten times. The J gene is TRBJ2-1, the V gene TRBV6-2 or TRBV6-3; 9 bases line up with TRBD2. This CDR3 contains 16 residues. Germline lookup yields CDR1 MNHEY and CDR2 SVGEGT. Trimming removed 5 bases from V and 5 bases from J; junction bases left unmatched: 10. CDR3 in DNA: TGTGCCAGCAGTGCGCCGGGACTAGCCATCCACAATGAGCAGTTCTTC. This translates into CASSAPGLAIHNEQFF.

In this sample, this clonotype turned up a few times. The V and J genes are TRBV27 and TRBJ1-5; a weak D match, TRBD1 (5 bases). The CDR3 loop spans 14 amino acids. Trimming cost V 6 bases and J 2 bases, with 11 bases left between them. Per germline, CDR1 MNHEY and CDR2 SMNVEV (reference sequence). In DNA, the CDR3 is TGTGCCAGCAGGGCTAGACAGCGCAATCAGCCCCAGCATTTT. It encodes CASRARQRNQPQHF.

This clonotype turned up a few times. The chain couples TRBV7-2 to TRBJ2-1; no firm D call. Trimming took off 4 bases at V and 9 bases at J, with 10 bases between the two ends. The germline CDR1 and CDR2 sequences are SGHTA and FQGNSA. CDR3 length: 12 residues. The CDR3 DNA reads TGTGCCAGCAGCTCCCCTAAGGTTGAGCAGTTCTTC. The encoded protein is CASSSPKVEQFF.

In this sample, this clonotype turned up a few times. The J gene is TRBJ2-7, the V gene TRBV25-1; D possibly corresponds to TRBD1 (5 bases). CDR1 is MGHDK, CDR2 SYGVNS, per germline. Trimming shortened V by 3 bases and J by 3 bases, and 12 bases separated the two germline ends. CDR3 length equals 14 residues. CDR3 protein: CASSDVERGYEQYF. CDR3 DNA: TGTGCCAGCAGTGACGTGGAAAGGGGCTACGAGCAGTACTTC.

This clonotype was seen only a few times. The rearrangement uses TRBV7-2 and TRBJ2-7, with D tentatively TRBD2 (5 bases). Germline CDR1 SGHTA, CDR2 FQGNSA. The CDR3 spans 13 residues. V was clipped by 5 bases and J by 5 bases, with 13 bases between them. In DNA form, the CDR3 reads TGTGCCAGCAGCCTGGGAGAGTATAACGAGCAGTACTTC. Its protein product is CASSLGEYNEQYF.

This clonotype was detected a few times. V usage is TRBV11-1 and J usage is TRBJ2-2, with 8 bases aligning to TRBD1. The length of the CDR3 is 19 residues. The trim removed 1 base at V and 4 bases at J, leaving 14 bases unmatched. Germline V CDR1 and CDR2: SGHAT, FQDESV (reference sequence). In DNA form, the CDR3 reads TGTGCCAGCAGCTTAGGATGGCGGCAGGGGGCGCGACGCACCGGGGAGCTGTTTTTT. Its protein product is CASSLGWRQGARRTGELFF.

The gene calls are TRBV29-1 and TRBJ2-3; weak D call: TRBD1 (5 bases). The CDR3 spans 15 residues. The V and J ends lost 4 bases and 3 bases respectively, with 17 bases between them. Germline V gives CDR1 SQVTM, CDR2 ANQGSEA. This CDR3 reads CSVVRGRASTDTQYF. The CDR3, as DNA: TGCAGCGTTGTTAGGGGCAGGGCTTCGACAGATACGCAGTATTTT.

This clonotype was seen many times. The chain carries TRBV29-1 and TRBJ2-1; tentatively, D is TRBD1 or TRBD2 (5 bases each). CDR3 length equals 13 residues. Deletions cut 7 bases from V and 4 bases from J, with 14 bases between. Germline V lookup: CDR1 SQVTM, CDR2 ANQGSEA. The CDR3, as DNA: TGCAGCGCAAGAGGGACGGCTTACAATGAGCAGTTCTTC. Protein: CSARGTAYNEQFF.

This clonotype was found many times. This chain joins TRBV18 and TRBJ2-1, with D possibly matching TRBD1 (6 bases). Trimming took 0 bases from V and 4 from J, leaving 13 bases between them. Germline assignment: CDR1 KGHSH and CDR2 LQKENI. There are 16 residues in the CDR3. The CDR3 is CASSPPSQGLYNEQFF. Written as DNA, the CDR3 is TGTGCCAGCTCACCACCTTCCCAGGGGCTTTACAATGAGCAGTTCTTC. Drawing the rest from reference TRBV18 and TRBJ2-1, the complete variable domain is NAGVMQNPRHLVRRRGQEARLRCSPMKGHSHVYWYRQLPEEGLKFMVYLQKENIIDESGMPKERFSAEFPKEGPSILRIQQVVRGDSAAYFCASSPPSQGLYNEQFFGPGTRLTVL.

The rearrangement uses TRBV7-8 and TRBJ1-5; possibly TRBD1 for D (5 bases). The germline V gene has CDR1 SGHVS and CDR2 FQNEAQ. CDR3 size: 17 residues. Trimming took off 3 bases at V and 4 bases at J, with 19 bases between the two ends. CDR3 in amino acids: CASSFYRIGQGNQPQHF. As DNA, the CDR3 is TGTGCCAGCAGCTTTTATCGGATCGGGCAGGGAAATCAGCCCCAGCATTTT.

This chain links TRBV10-3 with TRBJ2-3, with unresolved D. The CDR3 is 14 residues long. Deletions cut 5 bases from V and 0 bases from J, with 9 bases between. Germline CDR1 ENHRY, CDR2 SYGVKD. The CDR3 here is CAISSSISTDTQYF. CDR3 nucleotide sequence: TGTGCCATCAGTAGCTCTATAAGCACAGATACGCAGTATTTT.

The sample holds many counts of this clonotype. The gene calls are TRBV12-3 or TRBV12-4 and TRBJ2-2; 10 nucleotides line up with TRBD2. V shed 8 bases and J 7 bases; nucleotides not matched to a gene: 4. This CDR3 is 13 amino acids long. CDR3 amino acids: CASSSGRVGELFF. In DNA, the CDR3 is TGTGCCAGCTCTAGCGGGAGAGTCGGGGAGCTGTTTTTT.

The chain links TRBV20-1 to TRBJ1-2; 9 nucleotides match TRBD1. Germline V gene lookup returns CDR1 DFQATT and CDR2 SNEGSKA (reference sequence). V was pared by 0 bases and J by 4 bases, with 6 bases of the junction left unmatched. The CDR3 loop spans 15 amino acids. For the CDR3, the DNA is TGCAGTGCTAGAGATCCAGGACAGGGGCTCTATGGCTACACCTTC. It translates to CSARDPGQGLYGYTF.

The genes are TRBV20-1 and TRBJ2-3; 10 bases align to TRBD2. The germline CDR1 and CDR2 sequences are DFQATT and SNEGSKA (reference sequence). The length of the CDR3 is 14 residues. V gave up 6 bases and J gave up 6 bases; unmatched junction bases: 9. The CDR3 region has the DNA TGCAGTGCCCCCCTAGCGGGGGATCGGGATACGCAGTATTTT. Protein product: CSAPLAGDRDTQYF.

The V call is TRBV5-1, the J call TRBJ1-1; TRBD1 might be the D (6 bases). CDR3 length: 14 residues. CDR1 SGHRS and CDR2 YFSETQ come from the germline V gene. Trimming stripped 0 bases from V and 5 bases from J, with 11 bases between. The CDR3 reads CASSLEGGQTEAFF. The CDR3 DNA sequence: TGCGCCAGCAGCTTGGAAGGGGGGCAGACTGAAGCTTTCTTT.

The gene calls are TRBV30 and TRBJ2-1; 11 nucleotides align to TRBD1. Germline CDR1 reads GTSNPN; CDR2 reads SVGIG (reference sequence). The junction had 6 bases not matched to a gene; V was cut back by 5 bases and J by 9 bases. This CDR3 has 13 amino acids. The CDR3 DNA is TGTGCCTGGGTTGCAGGGACAGGGGGTGAGCAGTTCTTC. This translates into CAWVAGTGGEQFF.

CDR3 protein: CAIRSGDLNTEAFF. CDR3 bases: TGTGCCATCAGATCAGGAGACCTGAACACTGAAGCTTTCTTT. The rearrangement uses TRBV10-3 and TRBJ1-1; the D is unclear. The length of the CDR3 is 14 residues. CDR1 and CDR2 from the germline V gene are ENHRY and SYGVKD. Deletions cut 6 bases from V and 0 bases from J, with 11 bases between.

This clonotype came up a few times. V usage is TRBV6-1 and J usage is TRBJ2-7; 11 bases align to TRBD1. J was trimmed by 4 bases and V by 5 bases; bases with no gene match: 7. The CDR3 consists of 15 residues. Germline CDR1 MNHNS, CDR2 SASEGT. DNA for the CDR3: TGTGCCAGCAGTCCCCAGGGGACAGGGGGGTACGAGCAGTACTTC. Amino acid sequence: CASSPQGTGGYEQYF.

The V gene is TRBV3-1, the J gene TRBJ2-5; TRBD2 is a possible D gene (7 bases). The CDR3 has 15 residues. CDR1 and CDR2 (germline): LGHDT, YNNKEL (reference sequence). Trimming took off 0 bases at V and 5 bases at J, with 13 bases between the two ends. CDR3 in amino acids: CASSQDGGARETQYF. The CDR3 DNA sequence: TGTGCCAGCAGCCAAGATGGGGGGGCGCGGGAGACCCAGTACTTC.

The gene calls are TRBV6-2 or TRBV6-3 and TRBJ2-7; no firm D call. V was cut by 2 bases and J by 2 bases, with 13 bases left in between. CDR3 size: 15 residues. Germline loops: CDR1 MNHEY, CDR2 SVGEGT. The CDR3 loop is CASSYTFRTPYEQYF. The CDR3 bases are TGTGCCAGCAGTTACACTTTTCGGACGCCCTACGAGCAGTACTTC.

The V gene is TRBV5-1, the J gene TRBJ2-1; 9 nucleotides line up with TRBD2. The ends lost 0 bases at V and 0 bases at J; junction bases unmatched: 7. CDR1 and CDR2 (germline): SGHRS, YFSETQ. The CDR3 length is 18 residues. CDR3 residues: CASSLATREGSSYNEQFF. The CDR3 DNA follows: TGCGCCAGCAGCTTGGCCACGCGGGAGGGGAGCTCCTACAATGAGCAGTTCTTC.

This clonotype was detected only a few times. The chain joins TRBV7-9 to TRBJ2-7, with TRBD1 matching 9 bases. The germline V gene encodes CDR1 SEHNR and CDR2 FQNEAQ (reference sequence). The CDR3 covers 15 residues. V was clipped by 2 bases and J by 5 bases; unmatched bases: 7. The CDR3 nucleotides read TGTGCCAGCAGCTTAAGTGGGACAGGGTTGCACGAGCAGTACTTC. It is translated as CASSLSGTGLHEQYF. Full variable domain (remainder filled in from reference TRBV7-9 and TRBJ2-7): DTGVSQNPRHKITKRGQNVTFRCDPISEHNRLYWYRQTLGQGPEFLTYFQNEAQLEKSRLLSDRFSAERPKGSFSTLEIQRTEQGDSAMYLCASSLSGTGLHEQYFGPGTRLTVT.

This clonotype was found a few times. The gene calls are TRBV5-1 and TRBJ1-1; unclear D gene. This CDR3 is built from 15 residues. The germline V and J ends were trimmed by 2 bases and 0 bases, with 11 bases remaining between them. Germline CDR1 SGHRS, CDR2 YFSETQ. Written as DNA, the CDR3 is TGCGCCAGCAGCTTCCCAGGATCCATGAACACTGAAGCTTTCTTT. This encodes CASSFPGSMNTEAFF.

This clonotype was recorded many times. This chain connects TRBV7-6 to TRBJ2-3; D uncertain. Deletions cut 5 bases from V and 6 bases from J, with 12 bases between. Germline V gene lookup returns CDR1 SGHVS and CDR2 FNYEAQ. CDR3 length: 13 residues. The CDR3: CASSGRLTDTQYF. The CDR3 region has the DNA TGTGCCAGCAGCGGAAGGTTAACGGATACGCAGTATTTT.

This chain links TRBV7-9 with TRBJ1-1, with D perhaps TRBD1 (6 bases). The V end was cut by 5 bases, the J end by 8 bases, with 15 bases between. Germline CDR1 reads SEHNR; CDR2 reads FQNEAQ (reference sequence). The CDR3 covers 13 residues. The CDR3 sequence: CASSPTKGHEAFF. DNA for the CDR3: TGTGCCAGCAGCCCGACGAAGGGACACGAAGCTTTCTTT.